The rows below give T cell receptor beta chains drawn from one sample of a study of shared clonotypes between healthy human individuals. Generated by immunoSEQ multiplex PCR, the TCRdb table keeps only in-frame clones and is missing some. The sample shows just over 2,000,000 clones, about 95% of them seen only once. Sequenced material: naive CD8+ T cells sorted from blood. The receptors originated from a man between 18 and 29 years old in good health. Both conserved end residues are part of each CDR3. Fields, in order: CDR3 DNA, CDR3 protein, J gene, D gene, V gene, CDR3 length, clone size. A D gene is named only where the DNA matches it firmly. The size of a clone is reported for some rows only, either as once, few or many, or as a class for expanded clones.

TGTGCCAGCAGCTTAGGCACGGCAACAGGTGGTCAGCCCCAGCATTTT	CASSLGTATGGQPQHF	TRBJ1-5	-	TRBV7-9	16	-
TGCGCCAGCAGTGATACCCAGGGATGGAATTCACCCCTCCACTTT	CASSDTQGWNSPLHF	TRBJ1-6	-	TRBV10-2	15	-
TGTGCCAGCAGTGAGGGTGACGGGTCCTACGAGCAGTACTTC	CASSEGDGSYEQYF	TRBJ2-7	-	TRBV6-1	14	-
TGTGCCAGCAGCGTAGCGGACACTGAAGCTTTCTTT	CASSVADTEAFF	TRBJ1-1	-	TRBV9	12	-
TGTGCCAGCAGCCCAACCCGGACAGGAAGCTCCTACAATGAGCAGTTCTTC	CASSPTRTGSSYNEQFF	TRBJ2-1	TRBD1	TRBV28	17	-
TGTGCCAGCAGCCCCGCGGAGGGGGCCCTCTACGAGCAGTACTTC	CASSPAEGALYEQYF	TRBJ2-7	-	TRBV5-6	15	-
TGCGCCAGCAGTTGGTCCACGCCGGAAGAGCAGTACTTC	CASSWSTPEEQYF	TRBJ2-7	-	TRBV5-1	13	-
TGTGCCAGCAGTGAGGCTTCCTCTTCCTACGAGCAGTACTTC	CASSEASSSYEQYF	TRBJ2-7	-	TRBV6-1	14	-
TGTGCCACCAGCAGAGGGCCGGGAGAGAACACTGAAGCTTTCTTT	CATSRGPGENTEAFF	TRBJ1-1	-	TRBV15	15	few
TGTGCTAGCAGCCCCGAGCGGGGGCGGAGCACAGATACGCAGTATTTT	CASSPERGRSTDTQYF	TRBJ2-3	TRBD2	TRBV7-7	16	-
TGTGCCGCCGGGACAGGGGGCGGCGAGCAGTACTTC	CAAGTGGGEQYF	TRBJ2-7	TRBD1	TRBV30	12	-
TGCGCCAGCAGACCAGGGACTAGCGGGAGGTACTCCTACGAGCAGTACTTC	CASRPGTSGRYSYEQYF	TRBJ2-7	TRBD2	TRBV5-1	17	-
TGTGCCAGCAGTTTAGGAACGGGGGGCTACACCTTC	CASSLGTGGYTF	TRBJ1-2	-	TRBV7-9	12	-
TGTGCCAGCAGTGAGGGACTAGCGGCTATGGGGGGCAAAAACATTCAGTACTTC	CASSEGLAAMGGKNIQYF	TRBJ2-4	TRBD2	TRBV2	18	once
TGTGCCAGCAGAGGACTAATTGCAGACAATGAGCAGTTCTTC	CASRGLIADNEQFF	TRBJ2-1	-	TRBV27	14	-
TGTGCCAGCAGTTTCGTCGGGTCGGGCTACGAGCAGTACTTC	CASSFVGSGYEQYF	TRBJ2-7	-	TRBV27	14	-
TGTGCCAGCAGGGCGGGGGGGTTGTACTACGAGCAGTACTTC	CASRAGGLYYEQYF	TRBJ2-7	TRBD2	TRBV28	14	-
TGTGCCAGTACCCAAATCCTGGAATATAATTCACCCCTCCACTTT	CASTQILEYNSPLHF	TRBJ1-6	-	TRBV19	15	-
TGTGCCAGCAGCACCAACAATTCACCCCTCCACTTT	CASSTNNSPLHF	TRBJ1-6	-	TRBV9	12	-
TGCGCCAGCAGCTTGGTTCAGGGGAATGAAAAACTGTTTTTT	CASSLVQGNEKLFF	TRBJ1-4	-	TRBV5-1	14	-
TGTGCCAGCAAGGGGACAGCCGTCGAGCAGTACTTC	CASKGTAVEQYF	TRBJ2-7	TRBD1	TRBV5-6	12	-
TGCGCCAGCAGTGCCGGTCGGCGGGAGGGCCTTCATACGCAGTATTTT	CASSAGRREGLHTQYF	TRBJ2-3	TRBD2	TRBV10-2	16	-
TGTGCCAGCAGTTTGATACAAGGGAAGGGCTATAATTCACCCCTCCACTTT	CASSLIQGKGYNSPLHF	TRBJ1-6	-	TRBV27	17	-
TGCGCCAGCAGCCAAGGACAGGGGGGAAGTATGAACACTGAAGCTTTCTTT	CASSQGQGGSMNTEAFF	TRBJ1-1	TRBD1	TRBV4-1	17	-
TGTGCCAGCAGTCACCTTGCGAGCCGGGGCACAGATACGCAGTATTTT	CASSHLASRGTDTQYF	TRBJ2-3	-	TRBV6-6	16	-
TGCGCCAGCAGCCAGGTGGGGACCTCCTACGAGCAGTACTTC	CASSQVGTSYEQYF	TRBJ2-7	-	TRBV4-1	14	-
TGCTCCGTCGGTGACTACGAGCAGTACTTC	CSVGDYEQYF	TRBJ2-7	-	TRBV20-1	10	-
TGCGCCAGCAGCCCTTCGGGTGGCGAAAAACTGTTTTTT	CASSPSGGEKLFF	TRBJ1-4	-	TRBV4-1	13	-
TGTGCCAGCAGCGTGACAAGGACAGGGAGCCCTGGGGCCAACGTCCTGACTTTC	CASSVTRTGSPGANVLTF	TRBJ2-6	TRBD1	TRBV9	18	-
TGTGCCAGCAGTTCACAGGGGGTGAGGTACACTGAAGCTTTCTTT	CASSSQGVRYTEAFF	TRBJ1-1	TRBD1	TRBV2	15	-